A single sample gave rise to the 2 T cell receptor beta chains below, sequenced in a study of T cell repertoires in cytomegalovirus infection (dated by TCRdb to the late 2010s). Sequencer: Illumina HiSeq 1500. TCRdb redid the processing of the public reads, applying fastp at Q25 and MiXCR, and retained in-frame beta chains. Every distinct CDR3 protein forms one entry, paired with its most common genes and DNA. The sample table holds some 560,000 distinct CDR3 sequences, of which about 39% were seen once. The ten largest account for 48% of the sample. Read against the paper, the sample's treatment or condition label means: in vitro stimulation with specific CMV peptide epitopes to enrich CMV-specific T cells. These receptors lack a known antigen. Sequences were derived from cultured PBMCs, sampled from culture after CMV antigen stimulation. Receptors originate from a human donor in good health (CMV status not recorded). Some clones in this sample may be carry-over from other donors' samples.

The chain joins TRBV11-2 to TRBJ2-2, with TRBD1 matching 8 bases. Germline V gene sequence: CDR1 SGHAT, CDR2 FQNNGV. Germline trimming cut 0 bases from V and 7 bases from J; bases unmatched to any gene: 4. This CDR3 has 15 residues. The CDR3 loop reads CASSLDYGTGGELFF. In DNA, the CDR3 is TGTGCCAGCAGCTTAGACTACGGGACAGGCGGGGAGCTGTTTTTT.

There are a few counts of this clonotype. This chain connects TRBV29-1 to TRBJ1-2; D not certain. Trimming pared 4 bases from V and 4 bases from J, leaving 22 bases between. The CDR3 sequence is 16 residues long. CDR1 is SQVTM and CDR2 is ANQGSEA in the germline V gene. In nucleotides, the CDR3 is TGCAGCGTTGTACCGCGACTCTCCCTCGGGCGCTATGGCTACACCTTC. Amino acids: CSVVPRLSLGRYGYTF.